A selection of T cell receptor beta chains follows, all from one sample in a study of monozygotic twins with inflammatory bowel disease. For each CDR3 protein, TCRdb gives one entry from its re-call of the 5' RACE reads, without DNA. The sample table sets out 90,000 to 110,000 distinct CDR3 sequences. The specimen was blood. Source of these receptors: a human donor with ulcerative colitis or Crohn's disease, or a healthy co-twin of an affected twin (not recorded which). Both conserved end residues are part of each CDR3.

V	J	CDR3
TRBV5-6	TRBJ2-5	CASSVGLAGEETQYF
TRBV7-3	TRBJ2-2	CASSLFYGTGELFF
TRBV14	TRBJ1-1	CASSRGVNTEAFF
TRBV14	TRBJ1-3	CASSQESGTGNTIYF
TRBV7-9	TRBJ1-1	CASSLGYWTVNTEAFF
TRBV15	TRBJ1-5	CATSRADRVNQPQHF
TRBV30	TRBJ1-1	CALDRGHTEAFF
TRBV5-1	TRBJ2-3	CASSLDGHSTDTQYF
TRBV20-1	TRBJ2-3	CSAREPGTDTQYF
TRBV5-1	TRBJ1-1	CASSLDGRKNTEAFF
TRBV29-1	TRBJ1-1	CSVDGTTLEAFF
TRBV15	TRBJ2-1	CATSRDLSSYNEQFF
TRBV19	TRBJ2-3	CASNPTTGSTDTQYF
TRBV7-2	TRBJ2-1	CASSLAGRSYNEQFF